This T cell receptor beta chain emerged from a study of T cell clonotyping in hematopoietic cell transplantation. For this clone: Its cognate antigen is unknown.

Study-wide results and caveats: At the given depth, recipient repertoires were over 95% de novo clonotypes. Recipient TCR diversity dropped after transplant; expanded clonotypes rose from day 30 to 180.

The assay was immunoSEQ multiplex PCR, and TCRdb's table has in-frame clones only and misses some. Of roughly 7,000 clones listed, about nine tenths are singletons. The receptor was derived from a male patient between 18 and 35 years old who had an allogeneic stem cell transplant from a related donor, so the T cells may come from the graft donor. Some clones in this sample may be carry-over from other donors' samples. The sequencing used PBMCs, collected 100 days after allogeneic stem cell transplant.

The CDR3 coding sequence is TGTGCCAGCAGCTTTCTATTCCGGGACAGGGGATACAATGAGCAGTTCTTC. It encodes CASSFLFRDRGYNEQFF. V usage is TRBV7-6 and J usage is TRBJ2-1; TRBD1 agrees at 10 bases. CDR3 length: 17 amino acids. Germline loops: CDR1 SGHVS, CDR2 FNYEAQ. V lost 3 bases and J lost 4; bases outside the gene matches: 9.